This T cell receptor beta chain was documented in a study of OX40 agonist ivuxolimab in advanced cancers. Generated by immunoSEQ multiplex PCR, the TCRdb table keeps only in-frame clones and is missing some. The sample records some 70,000 clones, about nine tenths being singletons. This clone was observed a few times. The junction differs from germline at one of its ends, possibly a read error. The germline gives CDR1 SNHLY, CDR2 FYNNEI. The CDR3 spans 12 residues. The sequenced sample was CD4+ or CD8+ T cells sorted from blood, obtained in a trial of the OX40 agonist ivuxolimab. This receptor was identified in an adult with an advanced solid tumor such as melanoma, head and neck, liver or kidney cancer. This chain joins TRBV2 and TRBJ1-1; maybe TRBD1 (5 bases). CDR3 coding DNA: TGTGCCAGTAGTGGTGGGGCCACTGAAGCTTTCTTT. Translating gives CASSGGATEAFF.